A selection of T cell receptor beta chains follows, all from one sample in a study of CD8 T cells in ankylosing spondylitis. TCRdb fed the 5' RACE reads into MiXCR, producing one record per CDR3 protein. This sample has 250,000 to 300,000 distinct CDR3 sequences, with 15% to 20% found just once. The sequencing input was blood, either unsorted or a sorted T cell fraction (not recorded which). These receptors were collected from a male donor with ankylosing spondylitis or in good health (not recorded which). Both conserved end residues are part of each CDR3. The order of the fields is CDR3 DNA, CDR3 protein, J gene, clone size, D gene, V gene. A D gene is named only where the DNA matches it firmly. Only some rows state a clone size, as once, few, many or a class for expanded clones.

cdr3_nt: TGCAGTGCTGAACAGGGGTACCAAGAGACCCAGTACTTC
cdr3_aa: CSAEQGYQETQYF
j_call: TRBJ2-5
clone_size: few
d_call: TRBD1
v_call: TRBV20-1

cdr3_nt: TGCGCCAGCAGCTTGGATCCGGGGGGGACCGAGACCCAGTACTTC
cdr3_aa: CASSLDPGGTETQYF
j_call: TRBJ2-5
clone_size: many
d_call: TRBD2
v_call: TRBV5-1

cdr3_nt: TGTGCCAGCAGTTCGGGACAGGGGCGAGGCTACACCTTC
cdr3_aa: CASSSGQGRGYTF
j_call: TRBJ1-2
clone_size: -
d_call: TRBD1
v_call: TRBV12-3/TRBV12-4

cdr3_nt: TGTGACAGCAGTCCAACAACCCTCCCGAACACTGAAGCTTTCTTT
cdr3_aa: CDSSPTTLPNTEAFF
j_call: TRBJ1-1
clone_size: -
d_call: -
v_call: TRBV12-3/TRBV12-4

cdr3_nt: TGCGCCAGCACCGGGAACTCTGGGGCCAACGTCCTGACTTTC
cdr3_aa: CASTGNSGANVLTF
j_call: TRBJ2-6
clone_size: few
d_call: -
v_call: TRBV5-1

cdr3_nt: TGTGCCACCAGCAGAGCCCCCCCGGAGACCCAGTACTTC
cdr3_aa: CATSRAPPETQYF
j_call: TRBJ2-5
clone_size: few
d_call: -
v_call: TRBV15

cdr3_nt: TGTGCCAGCAGATCACAGGGGGACTATGGCTACACCTTC
cdr3_aa: CASRSQGDYGYTF
j_call: TRBJ1-2
clone_size: -
d_call: TRBD1
v_call: TRBV27

cdr3_nt: TGCAGCGTTACAGGGGGTGCTGGCACTGGAGCTTTCTTT
cdr3_aa: CSVTGGAGTGAFF
j_call: TRBJ1-1
clone_size: -
d_call: TRBD1
v_call: TRBV29-1

cdr3_nt: TGTGCCAGCAGCTTGGGTTTTAACACTGAAGCTTTCTTT
cdr3_aa: CASSLGFNTEAFF
j_call: TRBJ1-1
clone_size: few
d_call: -
v_call: TRBV5-5

cdr3_nt: TGTGCCAGCAGATCTCTGGGGGGCTACTCGGAGACCCAGTACTTC
cdr3_aa: CASRSLGGYSETQYF
j_call: TRBJ2-5
clone_size: -
d_call: -
v_call: TRBV6-1

cdr3_nt: TGTGCCAGTACCCTATCGGCTCCGAACAGGGAAGCTTTCTTT
cdr3_aa: CASTLSAPNREAFF
j_call: TRBJ1-1
clone_size: -
d_call: -
v_call: TRBV19

cdr3_nt: TGTGCCAGCAGTCACGGGGGCAGGGACATTCAGTACTTC
cdr3_aa: CASSHGGRDIQYF
j_call: TRBJ2-4
clone_size: few
d_call: -
v_call: TRBV6-5

cdr3_nt: TGTGCCAGCAGGGAGGGACAGGGGGTCGGAAGCAATCAGCCCCAGCATTTT
cdr3_aa: CASREGQGVGSNQPQHF
j_call: TRBJ1-5
clone_size: -
d_call: TRBD1
v_call: TRBV6-1

cdr3_nt: TGTGCCAGCAAAGGACAGGGGGCCTATCAGCCCCAGCATTTT
cdr3_aa: CASKGQGAYQPQHF
j_call: TRBJ1-5
clone_size: -
d_call: TRBD1
v_call: TRBV28

cdr3_nt: TGTGCCAGCAGCTGGGTTGATACGCAGTATTTT
cdr3_aa: CASSWVDTQYF
j_call: TRBJ2-3
clone_size: -
d_call: -
v_call: TRBV7-8

cdr3_nt: TGCAGTGGTATAGGGGGATCGAGCAATCAGCCCCAGCATTTT
cdr3_aa: CSGIGGSSNQPQHF
j_call: TRBJ1-5
clone_size: -
d_call: -
v_call: TRBV20-1

cdr3_nt: TGTGCCACCAGTGAGCGACAGGACCTCTACAATGAGCAGTTCTTC
cdr3_aa: CATSERQDLYNEQFF
j_call: TRBJ2-1
clone_size: few
d_call: -
v_call: TRBV24-1

cdr3_nt: TGTGCCAGCAGTCAACCGGGAGAACTGTTTTTT
cdr3_aa: CASSQPGELFF
j_call: TRBJ1-4
clone_size: -
d_call: -
v_call: TRBV3-1

cdr3_nt: TGCGCCAGCACTCCACCTCTTCAGGGTTACACCGGGGAGCTGTTTTTT
cdr3_aa: CASTPPLQGYTGELFF
j_call: TRBJ2-2
clone_size: -
d_call: -
v_call: TRBV5-1

cdr3_nt: TGTGCCAGCAGTTACGGGGCGATCGGTGAAAAACTGTTTTTT
cdr3_aa: CASSYGAIGEKLFF
j_call: TRBJ1-4
clone_size: few
d_call: -
v_call: TRBV6-5

cdr3_nt: TGCAACGTAGCGGGAGGGCAAGAGACCCAGTACTTC
cdr3_aa: CNVAGGQETQYF
j_call: TRBJ2-5
clone_size: -
d_call: TRBD2
v_call: TRBV20-1

cdr3_nt: TGTGCCAGCAGTTTAGTAGGGTCCCAAGAGACCCAGTACTTC
cdr3_aa: CASSLVGSQETQYF
j_call: TRBJ2-5
clone_size: few
d_call: -
v_call: TRBV12-3/TRBV12-4

cdr3_nt: TGTGCCAGCGGTGACCCCCCCGGGGAGCTGTTTTTT
cdr3_aa: CASGDPPGELFF
j_call: TRBJ2-2
clone_size: few
d_call: -
v_call: TRBV9

cdr3_nt: TGTGCCAGCAGCAAAACGGACAGGGGAGACTTATTCAATCAGCCCCAGCATTTT
cdr3_aa: CASSKTDRGDLFNQPQHF
j_call: TRBJ1-5
clone_size: few
d_call: -
v_call: TRBV21-1

cdr3_nt: TGCGCCAGCAGCTTGGCCGGGACTTCGAGTAATGAGCAGTTCTTC
cdr3_aa: CASSLAGTSSNEQFF
j_call: TRBJ2-1
clone_size: many
d_call: -
v_call: TRBV5-1

cdr3_nt: TGTGCCAGCAGCTTACCAGCGGGAGTAACTGAGCAGTTCTTC
cdr3_aa: CASSLPAGVTEQFF
j_call: TRBJ2-1
clone_size: -
d_call: TRBD2
v_call: TRBV11-2

cdr3_nt: TGTGCCAGCAGTTTTATTGGAAACACCATATATTTT
cdr3_aa: CASSFIGNTIYF
j_call: TRBJ1-3
clone_size: -
d_call: -
v_call: TRBV12-3/TRBV12-4

cdr3_nt: TGTGCCAGCAGCCGACGACAACAGGAGGATACGCAGTATTTT
cdr3_aa: CASSRRQQEDTQYF
j_call: TRBJ2-3
clone_size: -
d_call: -
v_call: TRBV3-1

cdr3_nt: TGTGCCAGCAGTAAGACAGGGGGTTACAATGAGCAGTTCTTC
cdr3_aa: CASSKTGGYNEQFF
j_call: TRBJ2-1
clone_size: -
d_call: TRBD1
v_call: TRBV2

cdr3_nt: TGTGCCAGCAGCTCGGCCCTGGGCAGGGGGCTTGAGACCCAGTACTTC
cdr3_aa: CASSSALGRGLETQYF
j_call: TRBJ2-5
clone_size: few
d_call: TRBD1
v_call: TRBV5-8

cdr3_nt: TGCAGCGCGAAGACTAGCGGAGTGGGGAACACCGGGGAGCTGTTTTTT
cdr3_aa: CSAKTSGVGNTGELFF
j_call: TRBJ2-2
clone_size: -
d_call: TRBD2
v_call: TRBV29-1

cdr3_nt: TGTGCCAGCAGTTACGACAGGGTGATTCAGCCCCAGCATTTT
cdr3_aa: CASSYDRVIQPQHF
j_call: TRBJ1-5
clone_size: -
d_call: TRBD1
v_call: TRBV6-2/TRBV6-3

cdr3_nt: TGTGCCAGCAGCCACGGACTAGCGGAGGCTGAGCAGTTCTTC
cdr3_aa: CASSHGLAEAEQFF
j_call: TRBJ2-1
clone_size: -
d_call: TRBD2
v_call: TRBV4-2

cdr3_nt: TGTGCCAGCAGCCAAGATCCTGCACCCTCCTACAATGAGCAGTTCTTC
cdr3_aa: CASSQDPAPSYNEQFF
j_call: TRBJ2-1
clone_size: few
d_call: -
v_call: TRBV3-1

cdr3_nt: TGTGCCTGGAACCAACAGGGGACGGTCCGGGAAAAACTGTTTTTT
cdr3_aa: CAWNQQGTVREKLFF
j_call: TRBJ1-4
clone_size: -
d_call: TRBD1
v_call: TRBV30

cdr3_nt: TGTGCCAGCAGCTTGGGTCCGGATAACACCGGGGAGCTGTTTTTT
cdr3_aa: CASSLGPDNTGELFF
j_call: TRBJ2-2
clone_size: -
d_call: -
v_call: TRBV5-4

cdr3_nt: TGTGCCAGCAGCCAAGATCCGGGGGCAGAGACCCAGTACTTC
cdr3_aa: CASSQDPGAETQYF
j_call: TRBJ2-5
clone_size: -
d_call: -
v_call: TRBV4-2